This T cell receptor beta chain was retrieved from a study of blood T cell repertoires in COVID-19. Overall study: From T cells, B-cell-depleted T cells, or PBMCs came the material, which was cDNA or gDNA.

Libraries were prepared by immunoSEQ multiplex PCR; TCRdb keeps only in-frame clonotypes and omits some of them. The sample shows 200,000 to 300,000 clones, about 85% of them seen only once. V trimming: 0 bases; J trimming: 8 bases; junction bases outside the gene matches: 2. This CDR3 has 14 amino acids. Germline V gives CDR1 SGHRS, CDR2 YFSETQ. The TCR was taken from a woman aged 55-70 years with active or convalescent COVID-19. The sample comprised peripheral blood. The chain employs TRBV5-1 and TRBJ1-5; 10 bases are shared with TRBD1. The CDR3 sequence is CASSLEGTGEPQHF. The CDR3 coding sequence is TGCGCCAGCAGCTTGGAGGGGACAGGGGAGCCCCAGCATTTT.